Shown below are 6 T cell receptor beta chains from a single sample sequenced in a study of blood T cell repertoires in COVID-19. The method was immunoSEQ multiplex PCR; TCRdb's version includes in-frame clones alone and lacks a portion of them. The sample shows some 310,000 clones, about nine tenths of them seen only once. Sequenced input: peripheral blood. The receptor source for this set is a woman aged 25 to 39 with COVID-19, enrolled during active disease.

This clone has just one count. The chain links TRBV5-5 to TRBJ1-1, with no clear D. Germline-derived CDR1 and CDR2 are SGHKS and YYEKEE (reference sequence). The length of the CDR3 is 14 residues. V was shortened by 0 bases and J by 1 base, with 7 bases between the two germline ends. The CDR3 sequence is CASSLDGSNTEAFF. The DNA for the CDR3 is TGTGCCAGCAGCTTGGACGGTTCGAACACTGAAGCTTTCTTT.

The chain joins TRBV7-9 to TRBJ2-3, with D tentatively TRBD1 (6 bases). Deletions cut 3 bases from V and 1 base from J, with 17 bases between. Per the germline V gene, CDR1 is SEHNR and CDR2 is FQNEAQ (reference sequence). CDR3 length equals 17 residues. CDR3 DNA: TGTGCCAGCAGCTTTCAGCAGGGGCATTCGGGCACAGATACGCAGTATTTT. Translated: CASSFQQGHSGTDTQYF.

CDR3 DNA sequence: TGTGCCAGCAGCATTGGGACTAGCGGGAACTCCTACAATGAGCAGTTCTTC. Its translation is CASSIGTSGNSYNEQFF. This sequence joins TRBV7-6 and TRBJ2-1; 13 bases fit TRBD2. The ends lost 5 bases at V and 0 bases at J; junction bases unmatched: 4. The length of the CDR3 is 17 residues. The V gene's germline CDR1 is SGHVS and CDR2 FNYEAQ.

The V and J genes are TRBV11-3 and TRBJ1-3; D ambiguous. With 0 bases removed from V and 0 bases from J, the gap between germline ends came to 12 bases. CDR1 SGHNT and CDR2 YENEEA come from the germline V gene. This CDR3 comprises 17 residues. The CDR3 spells CASSLEYPSSSGNTIYF. CDR3 nucleotide sequence: TGTGCCAGCAGCTTAGAGTATCCGTCCTCCTCTGGAAACACCATATATTTT.

V and J are TRBV5-1 and TRBJ1-1; tentatively, D is TRBD1 (6 bases). This CDR3 contains 15 residues. Germline V lookup: CDR1 SGHRS, CDR2 YFSETQ. Deletions cut 1 base from V and 5 bases from J, with 15 bases between. In nucleotides, the CDR3 is TGCGCCAGCAGCTTGATGGGGGCTATGAGTACTGAAGCTTTCTTT. Encoded protein: CASSLMGAMSTEAFF.

This chain links TRBV10-1 with TRBJ2-3; 9 bases are a match to TRBD2. Germline V gene lookup returns CDR1 WNHNN and CDR2 SYGVQD (reference sequence). V lost 4 bases and J lost 3; bases outside the gene matches: 11. The length of the CDR3 is 17 residues. This chain's CDR3 is CASSASSGNLRTDTQYF. The CDR3 coding sequence is TGCGCCAGCAGTGCTTCTAGCGGGAACCTAAGGACAGATACGCAGTATTTT.